This T cell receptor beta chain was sequenced during a study of blood T cell repertoires in COVID-19. The wider study: The United States, Italy and Spain supplied acute and convalescent COVID-19 samples. T cells, B-cell-depleted T cells, or PBMCs provided the cDNA or gDNA that served as material.

V gave up 4 bases and J gave up 7 bases; unmatched junction bases: 8. The length of the CDR3 is 16 residues. From germline, CDR1 is LGHDT and CDR2 YNNKEL (reference sequence). As handled by the study authors: By means of reference gene primer amplification, nucleated cell counts were estimated. Repertoires were generated with immunoSEQ multiplex PCR, while TCRdb's copy carries only in-frame clones and drops some. The DNA gave D and trimming, while V, J and clone size come from that table. The data contain about 230,000 clones, 80% to 90% of them singletons. The specimen sequenced was peripheral blood. This sequence originates from a man of 80 years or more with acute or convalescent COVID-19. This sequence joins TRBV3-1 (or the pseudogene TRBV3-2) and TRBJ2-2; 11 nucleotides match TRBD2. The CDR3 coding sequence is TGTGCCAGCAGCCTCCCCGTAGCGGGGGGGAGCGGGGAGCTGTTTTTT. It specifies CASSLPVAGGSGELFF.